Sequencing of this TCR beta chain was carried out in a study of T cells after yellow fever vaccination. TCR cDNA, made by 5'RACE template switching, carried an added universal primer site and UMIs. In TCRdb, the 5' RACE reads were re-called with MiXCR into one record per CDR3 protein. The sample holds about 130,000 distinct CDR3 sequences, about 6.2% seen once. This clonotype was counted at least ten times. Its antigen remains unknown. Losses at the gene ends were 4 bases for V and 9 bases for J; bases not matched to a gene: 9. The CDR3 length is 13 residues. Germline assignment: CDR1 SQVTM and CDR2 ANQGSEA. Study-level findings and limits: A small proportion of clonotypes was detected in both the CD4 and CD8 compartments. Abundant clonotypes from the bulk population could contaminate FACS-sorted repertoires.

The material was CD4+ T cells sorted from PBMCs, obtained 10 days after the yellow fever booster vaccination. The chain links TRBV29-1 to TRBJ2-1; 7 bases are shared with TRBD2. The TCR sequence derives from a young man who received the YFV17D yellow fever vaccine. CDR3 loop: CSVGVGGGGEQFF. The CDR3 DNA is TGCAGCGTTGGGGTTGGGGGGGGAGGTGAGCAGTTCTTC.